The 16 T cell receptor beta chains presented below share a single source sample, sequenced in a study of blood T cell repertoires in COVID-19. Profiling relied on immunoSEQ multiplex PCR, and the TCRdb table lists in-frame clones only, not all of them. Here the sample spans more than 95,000 clones, roughly 85% being singletons. Sequencing was done on a sample of peripheral blood. The receptors derive from a man aged 50 to 59 in a cohort sampled during active COVID-19.

V and J are TRBV5-4 and TRBJ2-5; 12 bases match TRBD2. CDR1 is SGHNT, CDR2 YYREEE, per germline (reference sequence). This CDR3 comprises 17 residues. V dropped 0 bases and J dropped 4; count of bases not matched to a gene: 7. The chain's CDR3 is CASSLATSGGRGETQYF. CDR3 bases: TGTGCCAGCAGCTTGGCCACTAGCGGGGGGCGAGGAGAGACCCAGTACTTC.

The V and J genes are TRBV20-1 and TRBJ2-5; 9 bases match TRBD2. Germline CDR1 DFQATT, CDR2 SNEGSKA (reference sequence). J gave up 4 bases and V 3 bases, and 15 bases lay outside the gene matches. There are 17 residues in the CDR3. The CDR3 DNA is TGCAGTGCTAGTCTGGCGGGGGGGCACAGTGCGGGAGAGACCCAGTACTTC. Amino acids: CSASLAGGHSAGETQYF.

This clone was counted between two and nine times. V usage is TRBV27 and J usage is TRBJ1-6; 10 bases are shared with TRBD1. V dropped 2 bases and J dropped 6; count of bases not matched to a gene: 13. The CDR3 length is 19 residues. Germline loops: CDR1 MNHEY, CDR2 SMNVEV (reference sequence). CDR3 DNA sequence: TGTGCCAGCAGTTTAAGCTTGGGACAGGGGACGTACAGTAATTCACCCCTCCACTTT. This codes for CASSLSLGQGTYSNSPLHF.

The rearrangement uses TRBV19 and TRBJ2-2, with 7 bases that match TRBD1. Germline-derived CDR1 and CDR2 are LNHDA and SQIVND (reference sequence). The CDR3 has 15 amino acids. The CDR3 reads CASGTAAVPTGELFF. The CDR3 DNA reads TGTGCTTCCGGGACAGCGGCTGTTCCCACCGGGGAGCTGTTTTTT.

The chain combines TRBV24-1 with TRBJ2-3; 9 nucleotides agree with TRBD2. The V segment lost 4 bases and the J segment 0 bases; nucleotides outside the gene matches: 10. Germline-derived CDR1 and CDR2 are KGHDR and SFDVKD. The CDR3 is 18 residues long. The CDR3 region is CATSDPSPSGASTDTQYF. The CDR3 DNA follows: TGTGCCACCAGTGACCCAAGCCCTAGCGGGGCTAGCACAGATACGCAGTATTTT.

V and J are TRBV5-5 and TRBJ1-6; 9 bases are shared with TRBD1. Germline lookup yields CDR1 SGHKS and CDR2 YYEKEE (reference sequence). The V and J ends lost 0 bases and 8 bases, in that order; junction bases with no gene match: 12. This CDR3 is built from 18 residues. The CDR3 region is CASSLAVTGGRVDSPLHF. The CDR3 coding sequence is TGTGCCAGCAGCTTGGCCGTAACAGGGGGCCGTGTTGATTCACCCCTCCACTTT.

The count of this clone is one. This chain connects TRBV27 to TRBJ1-2, with D tentatively TRBD1 (6 bases). Germline CDR1 reads MNHEY; CDR2 reads SMNVEV (reference sequence). CDR3 length equals 14 residues. Trimming pared 7 bases from V and 7 bases from J, leaving 19 bases between. The CDR3 bases are TGTGCCAGCACCCCCAAACAGGGTTGGGTTGGCTACACCTTC. Its translation is CASTPKQGWVGYTF.

The rearrangement links TRBV5-1 to TRBJ2-7, with a tentative D call TRBD1 (5 bases). Trimming cost V 0 bases and J 2 bases, with 9 bases left between them. CDR3 length: 14 residues. Germline lookup yields CDR1 SGHRS and CDR2 YFSETQ. The DNA of the CDR3 is TGCGCCAGCAGCTTGGCAGGGCCCCCCTACGAGCAGTACGTC. Amino acid sequence: CASSLAGPPYEQYV.

V and J are TRBV7-9 and TRBJ1-4; a possible D gene is TRBD1 (5 bases). The CDR3 extends over 12 amino acids. Germline CDR1 SEHNR, CDR2 FQNEAQ (reference sequence). Trimming cost V 8 bases and J 4 bases, with 8 bases left between them. The DNA of the CDR3 is TGTGCCAGCGGGGCAGTTAATGAAAAACTGTTTTTT. This sequence encodes CASGAVNEKLFF.

The chain employs TRBV5-1 and TRBJ2-2, with TRBD1 matching over 11 bases. The CDR3 contains 16 residues. In germline, CDR1 is SGHRS, CDR2 YFSETQ. V was pared by 5 bases and J by 0 bases, with 3 bases of the junction left unmatched. The CDR3 sequence: CASRGTGGTNTGELFF. The CDR3 bases are TGCGCCAGCAGAGGGACAGGGGGGACGAACACCGGGGAGCTGTTTTTT.

The J gene is TRBJ1-6, the V gene TRBV11-2; D is ambiguous. This CDR3 has 16 amino acids. Per germline, CDR1 SGHAT and CDR2 FQNNGV. The ends were cut back, 5 bases at V and 0 bases at J, with 11 bases in the middle. CDR3 in amino acids: CASSPQASSYNSPLHF. The DNA of the CDR3 is TGTGCCAGCAGCCCGCAGGCGAGCTCCTATAATTCACCCCTCCACTTT.

V usage is TRBV5-6 and J usage is TRBJ1-6; TRBD1 aligns across 8 bases. The V segment lost 1 base and the J segment 5 bases; nucleotides outside the gene matches: 8. There are 17 residues in the CDR3. Germline-derived CDR1 and CDR2 are SGHDT and YYEEEE. CDR3 loop: CASSLNRRDRHNSPLHF. In DNA form, the CDR3 reads TGTGCCAGCAGCTTGAATCGGAGGGACAGGCATAATTCACCCCTCCACTTT. Based on the CDR3 plus reference TRBV5-6 and TRBJ1-6, the full variable domain is DAGVTQSPTHLIKTRGQQVTLRCSPKSGHDTVSWYQQALGQGPQFIFQYYEEEERQRGNFPDRFSGHQFPNYSSELNVNALLLGDSALYLCASSLNRRDRHNSPLHFGNGTRLTVT.

V gene TRBV27 combines with J gene TRBJ1-4, with 9 bases lining up with TRBD1. CDR3 length: 15 amino acids. In germline, CDR1 is MNHEY, CDR2 SMNVEV (reference sequence). V lost 6 bases and J lost 7; bases outside the gene matches: 9. The CDR3 here is CASRNRGRLGEKLFF. In nucleotides, the CDR3 is TGTGCCAGCAGAAACAGGGGGCGGTTGGGTGAAAAACTGTTTTTT.

This chain joins TRBV25-1 and TRBJ2-2, with a possible D match to TRBD2 (6 bases). The CDR3 spans 13 residues. Germline CDR1 and CDR2: MGHDK and SYGVNS. CDR3 sequence (DNA): TGTGCGACGGGACTTAACGTTCCCGGGGAGCTGTTTTTT. This gives the protein CATGLNVPGELFF.

The table lists this clone with a count of one. The chain is built from TRBV6-6 and TRBJ1-2; D gene ambiguous. The CDR3 runs 15 residues. The germline gives CDR1 MNHNY, CDR2 SVGAGI (reference sequence). The V end lost 6 bases, the J end lost 0 bases, and 14 bases lay between the germline ends. CDR3 protein: CASSNEKQPNYGYTF. The CDR3 DNA is TGTGCCAGCAGCAACGAGAAACAGCCTAACTATGGCTACACCTTC.

The V gene is TRBV20-1, the J gene TRBJ2-7; perhaps TRBD1 as D (5 bases). The CDR3 length is 14 residues. With 5 bases removed from V and 2 bases from J, the gap between germline ends came to 16 bases. CDR1 is DFQATT and CDR2 is SNEGSKA in the germline V gene (reference sequence). The chain's CDR3 is CSARGSRAPYEQYF. The CDR3 region has the DNA TGCAGTGCTCGTGGGTCCAGGGCCCCCTACGAGCAGTACTTC.